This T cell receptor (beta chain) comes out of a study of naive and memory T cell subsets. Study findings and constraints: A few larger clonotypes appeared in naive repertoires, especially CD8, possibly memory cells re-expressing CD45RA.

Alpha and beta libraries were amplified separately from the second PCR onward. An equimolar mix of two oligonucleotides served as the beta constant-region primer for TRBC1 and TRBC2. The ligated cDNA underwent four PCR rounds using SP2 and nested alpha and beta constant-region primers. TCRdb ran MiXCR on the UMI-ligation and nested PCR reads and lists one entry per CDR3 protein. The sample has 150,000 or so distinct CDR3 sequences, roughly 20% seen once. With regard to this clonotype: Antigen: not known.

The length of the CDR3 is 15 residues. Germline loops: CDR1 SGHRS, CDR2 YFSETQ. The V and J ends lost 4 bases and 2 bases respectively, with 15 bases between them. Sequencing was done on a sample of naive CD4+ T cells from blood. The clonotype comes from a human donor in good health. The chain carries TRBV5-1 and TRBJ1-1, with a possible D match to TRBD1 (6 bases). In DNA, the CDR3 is TGCGCCAGCAGCGGGAAGACAGGAATTAACACTGAAGCTTTCTTT. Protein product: CASSGKTGINTEAFF.